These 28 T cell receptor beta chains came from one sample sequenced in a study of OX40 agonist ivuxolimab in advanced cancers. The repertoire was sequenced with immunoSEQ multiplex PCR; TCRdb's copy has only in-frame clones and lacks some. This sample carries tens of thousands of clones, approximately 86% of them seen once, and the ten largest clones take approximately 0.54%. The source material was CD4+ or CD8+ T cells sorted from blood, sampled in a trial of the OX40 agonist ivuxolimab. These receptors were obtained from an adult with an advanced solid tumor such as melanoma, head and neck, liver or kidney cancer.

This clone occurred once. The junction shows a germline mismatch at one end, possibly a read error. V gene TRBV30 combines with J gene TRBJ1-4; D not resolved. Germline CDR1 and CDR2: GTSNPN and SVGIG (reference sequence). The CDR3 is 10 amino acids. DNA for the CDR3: TGTGCCTGGAGTAATGGAAAACTGTTTTTT. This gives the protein CAWSNGKLFF.

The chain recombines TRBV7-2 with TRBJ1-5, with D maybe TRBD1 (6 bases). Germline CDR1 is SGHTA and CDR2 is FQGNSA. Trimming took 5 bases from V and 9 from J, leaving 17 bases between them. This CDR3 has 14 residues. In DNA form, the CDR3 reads TGTGCCAGCAGCCCCGGGGCGGGGGCGATGCCCCAGCATTTT. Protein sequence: CASSPGAGAMPQHF.

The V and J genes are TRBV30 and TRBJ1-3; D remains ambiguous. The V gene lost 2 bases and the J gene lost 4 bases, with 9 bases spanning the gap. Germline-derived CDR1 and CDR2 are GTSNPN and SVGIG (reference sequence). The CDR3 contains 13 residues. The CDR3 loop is CAWSSQSGNTIYF. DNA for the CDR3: TGTGCCTGGAGTAGCCAATCCGGAAACACCATATATTTT.

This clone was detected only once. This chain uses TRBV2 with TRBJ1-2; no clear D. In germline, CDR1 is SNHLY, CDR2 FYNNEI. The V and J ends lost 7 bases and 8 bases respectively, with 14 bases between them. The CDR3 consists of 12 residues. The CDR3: CASKETQMGYTF. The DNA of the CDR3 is TGTGCCAGCAAGGAAACTCAGATGGGCTACACCTTC.

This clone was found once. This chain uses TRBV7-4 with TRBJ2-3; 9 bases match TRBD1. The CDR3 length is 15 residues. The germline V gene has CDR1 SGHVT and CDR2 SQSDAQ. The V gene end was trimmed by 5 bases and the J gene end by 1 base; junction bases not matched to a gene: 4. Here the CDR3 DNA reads TGTGCCAGCAGCCGGGACAGGGTAGGCACAGATACGCAGTATTTT. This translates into CASSRDRVGTDTQYF.

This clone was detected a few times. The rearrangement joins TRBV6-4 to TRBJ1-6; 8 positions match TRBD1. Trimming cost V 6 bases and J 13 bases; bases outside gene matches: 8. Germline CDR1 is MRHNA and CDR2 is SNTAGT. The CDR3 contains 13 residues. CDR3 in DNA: TGTGCCAGCAGGGCCGAGACAGGGGCCCCCCTCCACTTT. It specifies CASRAETGAPLHF.

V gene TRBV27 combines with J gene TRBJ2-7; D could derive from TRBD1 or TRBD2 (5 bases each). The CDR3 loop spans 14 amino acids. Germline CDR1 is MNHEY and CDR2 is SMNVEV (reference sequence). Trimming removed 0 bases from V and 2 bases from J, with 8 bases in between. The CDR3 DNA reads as TGTGCCAGCAGTTTATCTGGGGGTACCTACGAGCAGTACTTC. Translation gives CASSLSGGTYEQYF.

CDR3 nucleotide sequence: TGTGCCAGCAGTGGACGGGCTAGCGGGACGAACACCGGGGAGCTGTTTTTT. Translating it yields CASSGRASGTNTGELFF. The V and J genes are TRBV7-6 and TRBJ2-2, with TRBD2 matching 9 bases. V lost 6 bases and J lost 0; bases outside the gene matches: 8. The CDR3 length is 17 residues. CDR1 is SGHVS, CDR2 FNYEAQ, per germline.

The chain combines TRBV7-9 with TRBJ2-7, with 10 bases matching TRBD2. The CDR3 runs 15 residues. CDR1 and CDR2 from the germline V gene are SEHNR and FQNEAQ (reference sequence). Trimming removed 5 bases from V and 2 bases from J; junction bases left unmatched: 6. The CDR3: CASSRGLAETYEQYF. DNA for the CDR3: TGTGCCAGCAGCAGAGGACTAGCGGAGACCTACGAGCAGTACTTC.

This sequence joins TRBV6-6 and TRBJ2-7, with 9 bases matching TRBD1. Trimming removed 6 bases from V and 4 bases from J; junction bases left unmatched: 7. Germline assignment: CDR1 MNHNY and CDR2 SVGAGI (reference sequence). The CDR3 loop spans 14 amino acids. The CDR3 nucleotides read TGTGCCAGCAGCCCGGACAGGGGAAGTTACGAGCAGTACTTC. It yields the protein CASSPDRGSYEQYF.

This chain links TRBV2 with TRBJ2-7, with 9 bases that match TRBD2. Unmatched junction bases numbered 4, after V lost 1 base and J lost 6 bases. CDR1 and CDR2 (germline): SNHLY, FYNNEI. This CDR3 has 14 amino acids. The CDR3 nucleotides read TGTGCCAGCAGTGAAGTAGCGGGAGTTAGCGAGCAGTACTTC. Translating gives CASSEVAGVSEQYF. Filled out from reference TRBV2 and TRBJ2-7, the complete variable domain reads EPEVTQTPSHQVTQMGQEVILRCVPISNHLYFYWYRQILGQKVEFLVSFYNNEISEKSEIFDDQFSVERPDGSNFTLKIRSTKLEDSAMYFCASSEVAGVSEQYFGPGTRLTVT.

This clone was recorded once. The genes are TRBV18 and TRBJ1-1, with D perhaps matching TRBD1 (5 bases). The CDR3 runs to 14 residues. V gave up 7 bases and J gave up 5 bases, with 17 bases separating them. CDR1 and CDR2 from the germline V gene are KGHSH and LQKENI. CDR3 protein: CASFLGQAGTEAFF. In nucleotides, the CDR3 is TGTGCCAGCTTTTTGGGGCAGGCCGGGACTGAAGCTTTCTTT.

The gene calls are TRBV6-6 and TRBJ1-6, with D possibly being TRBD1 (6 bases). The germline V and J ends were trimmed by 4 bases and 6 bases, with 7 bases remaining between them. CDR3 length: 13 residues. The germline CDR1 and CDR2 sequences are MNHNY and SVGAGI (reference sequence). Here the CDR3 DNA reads TGTGCCAGCAGTTTACAGGGTAATTCACCCCTCCACTTT. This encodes CASSLQGNSPLHF.

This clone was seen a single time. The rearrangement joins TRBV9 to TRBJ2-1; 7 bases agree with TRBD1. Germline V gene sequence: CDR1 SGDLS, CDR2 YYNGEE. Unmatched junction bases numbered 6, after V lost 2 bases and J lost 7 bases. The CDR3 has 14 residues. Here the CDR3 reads CASSVANRGNEQFF. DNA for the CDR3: TGTGCCAGCAGCGTCGCCAACAGGGGAAATGAGCAGTTCTTC.

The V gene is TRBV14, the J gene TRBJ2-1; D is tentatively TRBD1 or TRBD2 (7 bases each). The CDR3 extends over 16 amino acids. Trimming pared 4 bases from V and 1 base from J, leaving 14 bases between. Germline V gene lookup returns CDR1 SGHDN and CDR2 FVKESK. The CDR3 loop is CASSPGGGRSYNEQFF. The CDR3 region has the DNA TGTGCCAGCAGCCCAGGGGGGGGCAGATCCTACAATGAGCAGTTCTTC.

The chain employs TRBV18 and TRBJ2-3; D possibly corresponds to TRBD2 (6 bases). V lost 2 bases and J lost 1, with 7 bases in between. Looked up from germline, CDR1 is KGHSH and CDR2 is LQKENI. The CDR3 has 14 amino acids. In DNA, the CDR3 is TGTGCCAGCTCACCAGGCGGGGGCACAGATACGCAGTATTTT. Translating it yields CASSPGGGTDTQYF.

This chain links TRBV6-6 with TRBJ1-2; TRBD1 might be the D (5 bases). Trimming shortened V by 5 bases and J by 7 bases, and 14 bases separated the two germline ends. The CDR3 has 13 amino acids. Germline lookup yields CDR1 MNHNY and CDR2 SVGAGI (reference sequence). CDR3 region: CASSPGWFSGYTF. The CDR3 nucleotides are TGTGCCAGCAGTCCAGGGTGGTTCTCTGGCTACACCTTC.

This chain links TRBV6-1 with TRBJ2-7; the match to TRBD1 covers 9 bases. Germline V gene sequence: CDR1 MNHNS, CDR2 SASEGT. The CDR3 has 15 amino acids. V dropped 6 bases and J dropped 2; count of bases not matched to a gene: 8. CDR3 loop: CASSIQGAPTYEQYF. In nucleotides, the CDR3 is TGTGCCAGCAGCATACAGGGGGCGCCGACCTACGAGCAGTACTTC.

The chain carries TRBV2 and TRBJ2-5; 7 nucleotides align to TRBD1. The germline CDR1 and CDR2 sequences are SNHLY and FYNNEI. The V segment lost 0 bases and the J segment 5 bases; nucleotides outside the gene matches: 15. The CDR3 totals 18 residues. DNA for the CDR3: TGTGCCAGCAGTGAAGCGCTTCATAAGGGGGCGGATGGGGAGACCCAGTACTTC. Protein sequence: CASSEALHKGADGETQYF.

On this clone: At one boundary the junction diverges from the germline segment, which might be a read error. As DNA, the CDR3 is TGTGCCAGCAACTTAGGGAGCTCGGACGCTGAAGCTTTCTTT. Residues: CASNLGSSDAEAFF. The chain couples TRBV11-1 to TRBJ1-1; D gene uncertain. Per the germline V gene, CDR1 is SGHAT and CDR2 is FQDESV (reference sequence). This CDR3 is 14 amino acids long. Full variable domain (rest looked up from reference TRBV11-1 and TRBJ1-1): EAEVAQSPRYKITEKSQAVAFWCDPISGHATLYWYRQILGQGPELLVQFQDESVVDDSQLPKDRFSAERLKGVDSTLKIQPAELGDSAMYLCASNLGSSDAEAFFGQGTRLTVV.

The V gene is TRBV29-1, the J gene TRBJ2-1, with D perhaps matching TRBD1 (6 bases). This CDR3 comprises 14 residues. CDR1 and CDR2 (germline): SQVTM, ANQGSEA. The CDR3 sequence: CSTPRDTTYNEQFF. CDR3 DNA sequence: TGCTCTACTCCCCGGGACACAACCTACAATGAGCAGTTCTTC.

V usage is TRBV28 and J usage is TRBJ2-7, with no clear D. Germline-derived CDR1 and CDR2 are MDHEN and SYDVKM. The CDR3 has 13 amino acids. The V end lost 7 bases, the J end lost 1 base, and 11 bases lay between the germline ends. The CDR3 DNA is TGTGCCAGCACGGACCTGAAATCCTACGAGCAGTACTTC. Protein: CASTDLKSYEQYF. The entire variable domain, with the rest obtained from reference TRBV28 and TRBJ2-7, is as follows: DVKVTQSSRYLVKRTGEKVFLECVQDMDHENMFWYRQDPGLGLRLIYFSYDVKMKEKGDIPEGYSVSREKKERFSLILESASTNQTSMYLCASTDLKSYEQYFGPGTRLTVT.

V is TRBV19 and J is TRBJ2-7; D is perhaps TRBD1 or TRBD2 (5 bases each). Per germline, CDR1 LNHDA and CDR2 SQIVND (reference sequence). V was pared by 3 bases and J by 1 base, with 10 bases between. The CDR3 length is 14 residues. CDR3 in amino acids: CASSIGTGSYEQYF. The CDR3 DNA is TGTGCCAGTAGTATTGGGACGGGGTCCTACGAGCAGTACTTC. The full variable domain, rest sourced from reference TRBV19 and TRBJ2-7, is DGGITQSPKYLFRKEGQNVTLSCEQNLNHDAMYWYRQDPGQGLRLIYYSQIVNDFQKGDIAEGYSVSREKKESFPLTVTSAQKNPTAFYLCASSIGTGSYEQYFGPGTRLTVT.

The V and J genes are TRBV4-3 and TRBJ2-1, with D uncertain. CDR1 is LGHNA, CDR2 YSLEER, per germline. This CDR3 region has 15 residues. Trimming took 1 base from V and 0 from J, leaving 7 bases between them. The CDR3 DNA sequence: TGCGCCAGCAGCCAAGGGCCTAGCTCCTACAATGAGCAGTTCTTC. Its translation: CASSQGPSSYNEQFF.

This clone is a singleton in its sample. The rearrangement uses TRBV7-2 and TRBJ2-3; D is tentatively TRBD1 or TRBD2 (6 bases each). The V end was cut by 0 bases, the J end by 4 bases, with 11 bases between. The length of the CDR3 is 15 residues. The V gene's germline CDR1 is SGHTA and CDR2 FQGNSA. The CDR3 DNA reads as TGTGCCAGCAGCTTAGCCGGGGGCCGTGCAGATACGCAGTATTTT. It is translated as CASSLAGGRADTQYF. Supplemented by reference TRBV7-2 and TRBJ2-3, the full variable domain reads GAGVSQSPSNKVTEKGKDVELRCDPISGHTALYWYRQSLGQGLEFLIYFQGNSAPDKSGLPSDRFSAERTGGSVSTLTIQRTQQEDSAVYLCASSLAGGRADTQYFGPGTRLTVL.

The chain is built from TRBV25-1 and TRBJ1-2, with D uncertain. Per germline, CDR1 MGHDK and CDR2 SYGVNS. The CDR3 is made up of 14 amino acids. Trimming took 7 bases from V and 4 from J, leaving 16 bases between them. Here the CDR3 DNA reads TGTGCCAGCATGTTCGGGGAAGGAAGCTATGGCTACACCTTC. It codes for CASMFGEGSYGYTF.

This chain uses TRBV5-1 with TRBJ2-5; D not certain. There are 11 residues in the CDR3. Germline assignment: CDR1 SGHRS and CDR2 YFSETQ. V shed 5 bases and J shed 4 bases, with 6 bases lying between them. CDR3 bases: TGCGCCAGCAGTAGCCGAGAGACCCAGTACTTC. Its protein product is CASSSRETQYF.

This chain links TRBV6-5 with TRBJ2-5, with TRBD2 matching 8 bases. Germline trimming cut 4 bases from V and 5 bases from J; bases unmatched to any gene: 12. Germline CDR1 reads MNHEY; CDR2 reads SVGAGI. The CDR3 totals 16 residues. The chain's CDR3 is CASSSPIAGSKETQYF. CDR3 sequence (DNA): TGTGCCAGCAGTTCCCCGATAGCGGGAAGTAAGGAGACCCAGTACTTC.